The clone carrying this T cell receptor (beta chain) was seen ten or more times. The target antigen is unknown. This sample stems from a study of T-cell memory formation after mild COVID-19. Study information: Largely donor-specific sequence clusters came from a couple of donors.

From the 5' RACE reads, TCRdb called clonotypes with MiXCR, one entry per CDR3 protein. Among approximately 390,000 distinct CDR3 sequences listed, about 16% were seen once. Study outcomes and limitations: The study found contracting CD4+ clones mainly in CM and EM and contracting CD8+ clones in EMRA. Clones that shrank (day 15 to 85) were balanced CD4/CD8, whereas later expanders leaned CD4+. Some SARS-CoV-2-responding clones were already detected in memory before infection.

Source material: PBMCs or a T cell subset sorted from them (not recorded which). This TCR was sampled from a man aged 18 to 30 who had mild COVID-19 (a few samples of this study predate the infection). Cell type and time point are not known.

CDR3 amino acids: CASSPGAVGSTSDEQYF. The CDR3 DNA reads TGTGCCAGCAGCCCCGGGGCCGTAGGGTCCACAAGCGACGAGCAGTACTTC. V gene TRBV13 combines with J gene TRBJ2-7; the D call may be TRBD1 or TRBD2 (5 bases each). Germline CDR1 and CDR2: PRHDT and FYEKMQ (reference sequence). This CDR3 comprises 17 residues. V was pared by 5 bases and J by 5 bases, with 25 bases between.